This passage covers 12 T cell receptor beta chains from one sample sequenced in a study of technical replicates of blood from a few donors. Clones were sequenced by immunoSEQ multiplex PCR, and TCRdb holds only the in-frame ones, with some missing. The data contain 84,000 or so clones, roughly 94% of them singletons. Sequencing used T cells isolated from PBMCs. These receptors were taken from a human donor in good health.

This chain links TRBV10-3 with TRBJ2-5; tentatively, D is TRBD2 (6 bases). There are 14 residues in the CDR3. Between the trimmed V and J ends, which lost 6 bases and 4 bases, there was a span of 15 bases. Germline V lookup: CDR1 ENHRY, CDR2 SYGVKD. Here the CDR3 reads CAISVSDGGETQYF. CDR3 bases: TGTGCCATCAGCGTTTCGGACGGGGGAGAGACCCAGTACTTC.

The chain carries TRBV2 and TRBJ2-5; 10 bases map to TRBD2. J lost 5 bases, V lost 8 bases, and 11 bases had no gene match. The CDR3 sequence is 15 residues long. Germline lookup yields CDR1 SNHLY and CDR2 FYNNEI. The CDR3 DNA sequence: TGTGCCAGCCAACTCAGGACTAGCGGAGGCGAGACCCAGTACTTC. Its translation is CASQLRTSGGETQYF.

The chain recombines TRBV28 with TRBJ2-7, with 8 bases identical to TRBD1. The CDR3 runs 16 residues. Germline V gene data show CDR1 as MDHEN and CDR2 as SYDVKM. The trim removed 6 bases at V and 3 bases at J, leaving 13 bases unmatched. The CDR3 sequence is CASSHQAGTGHYEQYF. The CDR3 region has the DNA TGTGCCAGCAGCCACCAAGCAGGGACAGGACACTACGAGCAGTACTTC.

Details on this clone: Since no conserved phenylalanine or tryptophan closes the CDR3, a read error is the likely cause. The limits of the CDR3 on the DNA are not certain, so only TCRdb's listed CDR3 is given. V is TRBV19 and J is TRBJ1-1; the table names TRBD1, a call not compared with the DNA. Termini included, the CDR3 measures 13 amino acids. The germline V gene has CDR1 LNHDA and CDR2 SQIVND (reference sequence). CDR3 sequence reads: CASSIRVLGQQKI.

The chain recombines TRBV2 with TRBJ1-5; D ambiguous. The CDR3 length is 12 residues. Germline assignment: CDR1 SNHLY and CDR2 FYNNEI. V lost 7 bases to trimming and J lost 2 bases, with 6 bases between them. CDR3 sequence: CASNGGNQPQHF. The CDR3 coding sequence is TGTGCCAGCAATGGAGGCAATCAGCCCCAGCATTTT.

This clone occurred once. This sequence joins TRBV7-6 and TRBJ2-7, with TRBD2 identical over 7 bases. V shed 4 bases and J 2 bases; nucleotides not matched to a gene: 2. The CDR3 runs to 13 residues. Germline CDR1 SGHVS, CDR2 FNYEAQ. CDR3 in amino acids: CASSSGTTYEQYF. CDR3 sequence (DNA): TGTGCCAGCAGCTCCGGGACTACCTACGAGCAGTACTTC.

The J gene is TRBJ2-7, the V gene TRBV11-2, with D perhaps TRBD1 (6 bases). Germline V gives CDR1 SGHAT, CDR2 FQNNGV. There are 14 residues in the CDR3. Trimming took 1 base from V and 5 from J, leaving 12 bases between them. The CDR3 DNA reads as TGTGCCAGCAGCTTAGTACAGGGTATTGACGAGCAGTACTTC. Translation gives CASSLVQGIDEQYF.

The chain combines TRBV13 with TRBJ2-7; 14 bases are a match to TRBD2. This CDR3 spans 15 amino acids. Germline CDR1 reads PRHDT; CDR2 reads FYEKMQ (reference sequence). V was clipped by 3 bases and J by 5 bases; unmatched bases: 3. The CDR3 nucleotides read TGTGCCAGCAGCTTCTCGGGACTAGCGGGGGACGAGCAGTACTTC. Its protein is CASSFSGLAGDEQYF. Filled out from reference TRBV13 and TRBJ2-7, the complete variable domain reads AAGVIQSPRHLIKEKRETATLKCYPIPRHDTVYWYQQGPGQDPQFLISFYEKMQSDKGSIPDRFSAQQFSDYHSELNMSSLELGDSALYFCASSFSGLAGDEQYFGPGTRLTVT.

This clone has a single count. This chain connects TRBV10-2 to TRBJ2-5; 10 nucleotides align to TRBD1. J was trimmed by 1 base and V by 3 bases; bases with no gene match: 2. This CDR3 has 15 residues. Per germline, CDR1 WSHSY and CDR2 SAAADI. For the CDR3, the DNA is TGCGCCAGCAGTGATAGGACAGGGGGCCAAGAGACCCAGTACTTC. Residues: CASSDRTGGQETQYF.

V is TRBV6-1 and J is TRBJ2-1, with D perhaps matching TRBD2 (6 bases). Germline V gene lookup returns CDR1 MNHNS and CDR2 SASEGT. Trimming removed 6 bases from V and 9 bases from J, with 18 bases in between. The CDR3 totals 14 residues. The CDR3 sequence: CASSRTGAGSEQFF. The CDR3 nucleotides are TGTGCCAGCAGCAGGACTGGGGCGGGGAGTGAGCAGTTCTTC.

The rearrangement links TRBV30 to TRBJ1-6; TRBD1 is a possible D gene (5 bases). The V gene lost 3 bases and the J gene lost 8 bases, with 20 bases spanning the gap. The CDR3 has 16 residues. From germline, CDR1 is GTSNPN and CDR2 SVGIG (reference sequence). As DNA, the CDR3 is TGTGCCTGGAGCCTTAAGACCGGGGGGGATGATTCACCCCTCCACTTT. Translated: CAWSLKTGGDDSPLHF.

This sequence joins TRBV9 and TRBJ2-2; D not certain. The CDR3 is 12 residues long. V lost 2 bases and J lost 8, with 7 bases in between. CDR1 is SGDLS and CDR2 is YYNGEE in the germline V gene. The CDR3 protein is CASSVPLGELFF. The CDR3 nucleotides are TGTGCCAGCAGCGTCCCCCTTGGGGAGCTGTTTTTT.